A single sample gave rise to the 19 T cell receptor beta chains below, sequenced in a study of response to subunit inactivated influenza vaccine. A single record per CDR3 protein comes from TCRdb applying MiXCR to the RT-PCR reads. This sample has about 160,000 distinct CDR3 sequences, with 11% found just once. The specimen comprised non-naive T cells sorted from PBMCs, sampled about 40 days after vaccination. The origin of the receptors is a man between 50 and 59 years old who received an inactivated influenza vaccine.

A few counts support this clonotype. The rearrangement joins TRBV18 to TRBJ2-7; 7 nucleotides agree with TRBD2. CDR3 length equals 14 residues. V trimming: 0 bases; J trimming: 7 bases; junction bases outside the gene matches: 6. Looked up from germline, CDR1 is KGHSH and CDR2 is LQKENI. CDR3 loop: CASSPPWGGWEQYF. The DNA of the CDR3 is TGTGCCAGCTCACCACCCTGGGGAGGGTGGGAGCAGTACTTC.

This clonotype was picked up many times. The V and J genes are TRBV28 and TRBJ1-5; D perhaps matches TRBD1 (6 bases). V was cut by 6 bases and J by 6 bases, with 12 bases left in between. CDR3 size: 13 residues. In germline, CDR1 is MDHEN, CDR2 SYDVKM. CDR3 nucleotide sequence: TGTGCCAGCAGCCGCAGGGGTTCTCAGCCCCAGCATTTT. It specifies CASSRRGSQPQHF. Filled out from reference TRBV28 and TRBJ1-5, the complete variable domain reads DVKVTQSSRYLVKRTGEKVFLECVQDMDHENMFWYRQDPGLGLRLIYFSYDVKMKEKGDIPEGYSVSREKKERFSLILESASTNQTSMYLCASSRRGSQPQHFGDGTRLSIL.

This clonotype showed up just a few times. The chain combines TRBV6-2 or TRBV6-3 with TRBJ2-7; TRBD2 aligns across 11 bases. J lost 7 bases, V lost 2 bases, and 4 bases had no gene match. CDR1 and CDR2 (germline): MNHEY, SVGEGT. This CDR3 comprises 14 residues. CDR3 region: CASSYLAGGGEQYF. The CDR3 DNA is TGTGCCAGCAGTTACCTAGCGGGAGGTGGAGAGCAGTACTTC.

The genes are TRBV6-2 or TRBV6-3 and TRBJ1-1; unclear D gene. Germline-derived CDR1 and CDR2 are MNHEY and SVGEGT. V shed 0 bases and J shed 8 bases, with 13 bases lying between them. CDR3 length: 14 amino acids. This chain's CDR3 is CASSYSFLQNEAFF. Written as DNA, the CDR3 is TGTGCCAGCAGTTACTCGTTTTTGCAGAACGAAGCTTTCTTT.

This clonotype was counted many times. J is TRBJ1-4 and V is TRBV7-9, with 10 positions matching TRBD1. Germline V gene data show CDR1 as SEHNR and CDR2 as FQNEAQ (reference sequence). Trimming cost V 5 bases and J 8 bases; bases outside gene matches: 8. This CDR3 has 15 amino acids. DNA of the CDR3: TGTGCCAGCAGCCAATGGACAGGGGGAGAGGAAAAACTGTTTTTT. As protein: CASSQWTGGEEKLFF.

The J gene is TRBJ2-7, the V gene TRBV15; D not certain. Germline-derived CDR1 and CDR2 are LNHNV and YYDKDF (reference sequence). V was pared by 2 bases and J by 2 bases, with 13 bases between. CDR3 length equals 15 residues. The CDR3 DNA reads TGTGCCACCAGCAGATATCGAACCGGTGCCTACGAGCAGTACTTC. Its translation: CATSRYRTGAYEQYF.

This clonotype was seen many times. The rearrangement uses TRBV7-2 and TRBJ1-3; D is unresolved. With 3 bases removed from V and 0 bases from J, the gap between germline ends came to 6 bases. Looked up from germline, CDR1 is SGHTA and CDR2 is FQGNSA. The CDR3 spans 14 residues. The DNA of the CDR3 is TGTGCCAGCAGCTTCCGGGACTCTGGAAACACCATATATTTT. Its translation: CASSFRDSGNTIYF.

The chain couples TRBV5-6 to TRBJ2-1, with 7 nucleotides matching TRBD1. The CDR3 sequence is 15 residues long. Germline lookup yields CDR1 SGHDT and CDR2 YYEEEE. The J segment lost 5 bases and the V segment lost 4 bases, leaving 9 bases of the junction unmatched. The CDR3 reads CASSQGQLLDNEQFF. In nucleotides, the CDR3 is TGTGCCAGCAGCCAGGGACAGCTACTCGACAATGAGCAGTTCTTC. Full variable domain (rest looked up from reference TRBV5-6 and TRBJ2-1): DAGVTQSPTHLIKTRGQQVTLRCSPKSGHDTVSWYQQALGQGPQFIFQYYEEEERQRGNFPDRFSGHQFPNYSSELNVNALLLGDSALYLCASSQGQLLDNEQFFGPGTRLTVL.

This clonotype was counted a few times. The chain recombines TRBV20-1 with TRBJ1-3; the D is unclear. V was trimmed by 0 bases and J by 4 bases, leaving 16 bases between them. CDR1 and CDR2 from the germline V gene are DFQATT and SNEGSKA (reference sequence). This CDR3 contains 16 residues. CDR3 loop: CSARDVGSLAGNTIYF. The CDR3 nucleotides read TGCAGTGCTAGAGATGTGGGAAGCCTCGCAGGAAACACCATATATTTT.

This clonotype was seen a handful of times. One junction end does not reproduce the germline sequence, and a read error may be involved. The V gene is TRBV6-1, the J gene TRBJ2-5; 7 nucleotides align to TRBD2. CDR3 length equals 16 residues. CDR1 is MNHNS and CDR2 is SASEGT in the germline V gene. The CDR3 region is CASSPTGGGSQVTQYF. The CDR3 DNA reads as TGTGCCAGCAGCCCCACTGGCGGGGGATCGCAAGTGACCCAGTACTTC.

This clonotype has a count of ten or more. The V call is TRBV11-2, the J call TRBJ2-2, with 7 bases lining up with TRBD1. The CDR3 contains 17 residues. V was pared by 3 bases and J by 6 bases, with 13 bases of the junction left unmatched. The germline gives CDR1 SGHAT, CDR2 FQNNGV. CDR3 sequence: CASSLDLDRALAGELFF. CDR3 DNA: TGTGCCAGCAGCTTGGACCTAGACAGGGCGTTAGCCGGGGAGCTGTTTTTT.

This clonotype occurred a few times. The chain has TRBV14 and TRBJ2-5; maybe TRBD2 (6 bases). The CDR3 is 16 residues long. Germline V gene lookup returns CDR1 SGHDN and CDR2 FVKESK. The V and J ends lost 1 base and 6 bases respectively, with 18 bases between them. The CDR3 DNA follows: TGTGCCAGCAGCCAAGTCGGGGCGGGGAGTGCAAAGACCCAGTACTTC. Amino acids: CASSQVGAGSAKTQYF.

The J gene is TRBJ2-6, the V gene TRBV5-6, with 11 bases lining up with TRBD1. After removal of 4 bases from V and 2 bases from J, the junction contained 5 bases not matched to a gene. Germline-derived CDR1 and CDR2 are SGHDT and YYEEEE. The CDR3 has 17 residues. The CDR3 nucleotides read TGTGCCAGCAGCCCGCCGGGACAGGGGGCTGGGGCCAACGTCCTGACTTTC. This encodes CASSPPGQGAGANVLTF.

This clonotype was observed a handful of times. The chain carries TRBV6-1 and TRBJ2-7; D is perhaps TRBD2 (5 bases). V lost 8 bases and J lost 4, with 18 bases in between. Germline lookup yields CDR1 MNHNS and CDR2 SASEGT. The CDR3 extends over 14 amino acids. CDR3 region: CASARDPSSYEQYF. In DNA form, the CDR3 reads TGTGCCAGCGCCCGGGATCCCTCATCGTACGAGCAGTACTTC.

This sequence joins TRBV7-2 and TRBJ2-7, with D tentatively TRBD1 (7 bases). The germline V gene has CDR1 SGHTA and CDR2 FQGNSA. The CDR3 covers 15 residues. With 5 bases removed from V and 2 bases from J, the gap between germline ends came to 16 bases. The CDR3 DNA reads TGTGCCAGCAGCGGGGGACAGCCGGGAGCCTACGAGCAGTACTTC. The encoded protein is CASSGGQPGAYEQYF.

The table lists this clonotype with a few counts. The CDR3 loop reads CATSRDRGYRSGTQYF. The CDR3 DNA is TGTGCCACCAGCAGAGATAGAGGCTACCGGAGCGGGACCCAGTACTTC. The rearrangement links TRBV15 to TRBJ2-5; D is possibly TRBD2 (5 bases). The germline V gene has CDR1 LNHNV and CDR2 YYDKDF (reference sequence). V was clipped by 0 bases and J by 7 bases, with 18 bases between them. This CDR3 spans 16 amino acids.

This clonotype turned up a few times. The CDR3: CASSLYWTDSNQPQHF. The CDR3 DNA reads as TGTGCCAGCAGTTTATATTGGACAGATAGCAATCAGCCCCAGCATTTT. The J gene is TRBJ1-5, the V gene TRBV28; the D gene is possibly TRBD1 (6 bases). Trimming stripped 1 base from V and 0 bases from J, with 10 bases between. The CDR3 covers 16 residues. The germline V gene has CDR1 MDHEN and CDR2 SYDVKM. Combining the CDR3 with reference TRBV28 and TRBJ1-5 gives the whole variable domain DVKVTQSSRYLVKRTGEKVFLECVQDMDHENMFWYRQDPGLGLRLIYFSYDVKMKEKGDIPEGYSVSREKKERFSLILESASTNQTSMYLCASSLYWTDSNQPQHFGDGTRLSIL.

The chain employs TRBV28 and TRBJ2-6, with 9 bases aligning to TRBD1. This CDR3 is 16 amino acids long. V lost 10 bases and J lost 0; bases outside the gene matches: 7. Germline V gene data show CDR1 as MDHEN and CDR2 as SYDVKM. CDR3: CATSDRGASGANVLTF. CDR3 nucleotide sequence: TGTGCCACTTCGGACAGGGGAGCCTCTGGGGCCAACGTCCTGACTTTC.

This chain uses TRBV6-2 or TRBV6-3 with TRBJ2-7; 7 nucleotides match TRBD2. The CDR3 covers 15 residues. After removal of 5 bases from V and 0 bases from J, the junction contained 7 bases not matched to a gene. The germline V gene encodes CDR1 MNHEY and CDR2 SVGEGT. CDR3 DNA: TGTGCCAGCAGTGACGGAGCGGGGTCCTCCTACGAGCAGTACTTC. Protein product: CASSDGAGSSYEQYF.